These 15 T cell receptor beta chains came from one sample sequenced in a study of CD8 T cells in Susac syndrome. Reverse transcription used roughly 0.5 to 1 ug RNA and random hexamers. TCRdb independently ran MiXCR on the immunoSEQ multiplex PCR reads; one entry per CDR3 protein. The sample carries 250,000 to 300,000 distinct CDR3 sequences, about 89% recorded once. The sequencing sample was made of CD8+ T cells from PBMCs. These receptors originate from a human donor with multiple sclerosis.

The chain uses TRBV4-2 and TRBJ2-1; D remains unclear. This CDR3 contains 16 residues. Looked up from germline, CDR1 is LGHNA and CDR2 is YNFKEQ. V was cut by 0 bases and J by 3 bases, with 12 bases left in between. DNA of the CDR3: TGTGCCAGCAGCCAAGACTCCTGGTCCCTCTACAATGAGCAGTTCTTC. This sequence encodes CASSQDSWSLYNEQFF.

The chain employs TRBV20-1 and TRBJ2-2; 9 bases fit TRBD1. The length of the CDR3 is 14 residues. Germline CDR1 DFQATT, CDR2 SNEGSKA (reference sequence). V was pared by 3 bases and J by 6 bases, with 5 bases of the junction left unmatched. The CDR3 loop is CSARGQGIAGELFF. CDR3 coding DNA: TGCAGTGCTAGGGGACAGGGCATCGCCGGGGAGCTGTTTTTT.

The chain joins TRBV27 to TRBJ2-7; D not certain. CDR1 and CDR2 (germline): MNHEY, SMNVEV (reference sequence). Trimming pared 4 bases from V and 0 bases from J, leaving 7 bases between. This CDR3 has 13 amino acids. The CDR3 nucleotides are TGTGCCAGCAGTTGGCAACGCTCCTACGAGCAGTACTTC. Protein: CASSWQRSYEQYF.

J is TRBJ2-2 and V is TRBV4-2, with 8 positions matching TRBD1. Germline CDR1 LGHNA, CDR2 YNFKEQ. The CDR3 has 14 residues. Trimming at V came to 5 bases and at J to 1 base, leaving 0 bases not matched to a gene. The CDR3 DNA reads TGTGCCAGCAGCGGGACAGGGAACACCGGGGAGCTGTTTTTT. Residues: CASSGTGNTGELFF.

The chain has TRBV29-1 and TRBJ2-7; D is perhaps TRBD1 or TRBD2 (6 bases each). V was shortened by 6 bases and J by 11 bases, with 17 bases between the two germline ends. Per the germline V gene, CDR1 is SQVTM and CDR2 is ANQGSEA. The CDR3 sequence is 11 residues long. The CDR3 is CSVVGKGEEYF. CDR3 DNA sequence: TGCAGCGTCGTTGGTAAGGGGGAGGAGTACTTC.

This clonotype was seen only a few times. J is TRBJ2-7 and V is TRBV20-1; tentative D call: TRBD2 (5 bases). Germline V CDR1 and CDR2: DFQATT, SNEGSKA (reference sequence). There are 12 residues in the CDR3. V was shortened by 0 bases and J by 4 bases, with 7 bases between the two germline ends. The CDR3: CSARDGGYEQYF. The CDR3 DNA follows: TGCAGTGCTAGAGATGGCGGGTACGAGCAGTACTTC.

The chain couples TRBV12-3 or TRBV12-4 to TRBJ1-2; tentative D call: TRBD1 (6 bases). This CDR3 contains 13 residues. V dropped 3 bases and J dropped 6 bases, with 11 bases sitting between them. The CDR3 loop reads CASSFGQGNGYTF. The CDR3, as DNA: TGTGCCAGCAGTTTCGGCCAGGGGAATGGCTACACCTTC.

V usage is TRBV20-1 and J usage is TRBJ2-1; perhaps D is TRBD1 or TRBD2 (6 bases each). CDR1 is DFQATT and CDR2 is SNEGSKA in the germline V gene (reference sequence). This CDR3 is built from 15 residues. Trimming took off 4 bases at V and 0 bases at J, with 13 bases between the two ends. CDR3 bases: TGCAGTGCTACTACGGGGGCCAGCTCCTACAATGAGCAGTTCTTC. Its protein product is CSATTGASSYNEQFF.

This clonotype is a singleton in its sample. As DNA, the CDR3 is TGTGCCAGTGTCGACAGGGTTAACCCCGGGGAGCTGTTTTTT. Its protein is CASVDRVNPGELFF. This chain connects TRBV19 to TRBJ2-2; TRBD1 aligns across 7 bases. Germline CDR1 and CDR2: LNHDA and SQIVND (reference sequence). The CDR3 runs 14 residues. J lost 6 bases, V lost 8 bases, and 9 bases had no gene match. The full variable domain, completed using reference TRBV19 and TRBJ2-2, is DGGITQSPKYLFRKEGQNVTLSCEQNLNHDAMYWYRQDPGQGLRLIYYSQIVNDFQKGDIAEGYSVSREKKESFPLTVTSAQKNPTAFYLCASVDRVNPGELFFGEGSRLTVL.

The gene calls are TRBV6-2 or TRBV6-3 and TRBJ2-5; the D gene could be TRBD1 or TRBD2 (5 bases each). The germline V and J ends were trimmed by 8 bases and 0 bases, with 22 bases remaining between them. Germline CDR1 is MNHEY and CDR2 is SVGEGT. This CDR3 is built from 17 residues. In nucleotides, the CDR3 is TGTGCCAGCCGTCGGACATTAAGGAAGCGGTACCAAGAGACCCAGTACTTC. Translation: CASRRTLRKRYQETQYF.

The V gene is TRBV20-1, the J gene TRBJ1-2, with D uncertain. Germline V lookup: CDR1 DFQATT, CDR2 SNEGSKA (reference sequence). This CDR3 contains 12 residues. With 1 base removed from V and 6 bases from J, the gap between germline ends came to 9 bases. The CDR3 nucleotides are TGCAGTGCTAGAGTGACGGCCGATGGCTACACCTTC. The encoded protein is CSARVTADGYTF.

This clonotype appeared a single time. The chain has TRBV5-4 and TRBJ2-7; D might be TRBD1 or TRBD2, each matching 6 bases. CDR1 and CDR2 from the germline V gene are SGHNT and YYREEE (reference sequence). CDR3 size: 13 residues. V lost 6 bases and J 4 bases, leaving 14 bases between the germline ends. In DNA, the CDR3 is TGTGCCAGCAAGGCCTGGGGGGCGTACGAGCAGTACTTC. Its translation is CASKAWGAYEQYF.

The V call is TRBV20-1, the J call TRBJ2-1; D ambiguous. V gave up 5 bases and J gave up 6 bases, with 17 bases separating them. There are 14 residues in the CDR3. Germline-derived CDR1 and CDR2 are DFQATT and SNEGSKA (reference sequence). The CDR3, as DNA: TGCAGTGCTTCCACCAGAACCTCCCTCAATGAGCAGTTCTTC. It is translated as CSASTRTSLNEQFF.

This clonotype was counted a single time. V gene TRBV3-1 combines with J gene TRBJ2-2; 11 nucleotides align to TRBD2. Germline V gene data show CDR1 as LGHDT and CDR2 as YNNKEL (reference sequence). The ends lost 4 bases at V and 5 bases at J; junction bases unmatched: 12. The CDR3 loop spans 18 amino acids. The CDR3 DNA is TGTGCCAGCAGCCCCTCGGCCTTGACTAGCGGGACAACCGGGGAGCTGTTTTTT. Translated: CASSPSALTSGTTGELFF.

The chain recombines TRBV28 with TRBJ2-7; D remains unclear. V gave up 4 bases and J gave up 6 bases, with 7 bases separating them. The CDR3 sequence is 11 residues long. The germline V gene has CDR1 MDHEN and CDR2 SYDVKM. CDR3 coding DNA: TGTGCCAGCAGTTCCGGTTCCGAGCAGTACTTC. This sequence encodes CASSSGSEQYF.